These 18 T cell receptor beta chains originate from one sample sequenced in a study of spatial heterogeneity in lung cancer. Noted time point: sample taken at primary tumor resection. TCRdb passed the 5' RACE reads through MiXCR, listing each CDR3 protein once. The table has roughly 21,000 distinct CDR3 sequences, less than 3.5% seen once; the top ten hold 29%. Sequences were derived from PBMCs, sampled at surgery. These receptors were taken from a female donor with early-stage non-small cell lung cancer.

This clonotype was detected many times. The chain recombines TRBV10-3 with TRBJ2-7; D gene uncertain. V was cut by 3 bases and J by 7 bases, with 19 bases left in between. Per germline, CDR1 ENHRY and CDR2 SYGVKD. The CDR3 contains 15 residues. Written as DNA, the CDR3 is TGTGCCATCAGTGATTCCGGATCCGCGCCGGATGAGCAGTACTTC. It specifies CAISDSGSAPDEQYF.

At least ten counts were recorded for this clonotype. The genes are TRBV18 and TRBJ2-4, with D possibly being TRBD1 (6 bases). CDR1 is KGHSH and CDR2 is LQKENI in the germline V gene. V shed 5 bases and J shed 0 bases, with 17 bases lying between them. There are 17 residues in the CDR3. The CDR3 bases are TGTGCCAGCTCAGACCAAATGGGACAACAAGCCAAAAACATTCAGTACTTC. Translated, it gives CASSDQMGQQAKNIQYF.

This clonotype has at least ten counts. This sequence joins TRBV3-1 and TRBJ2-2; possibly TRBD2 for D (6 bases). This CDR3 is built from 15 residues. V gave up 5 bases and J gave up 5 bases, with 15 bases separating them. CDR1 is LGHDT and CDR2 is YNNKEL in the germline V gene (reference sequence). The CDR3 sequence is CASSSGLGGTGELFF. In DNA, the CDR3 is TGTGCCAGCAGCTCGGGACTCGGAGGAACCGGGGAGCTGTTTTTT.

This clonotype showed up many times. The genes are TRBV20-1 and TRBJ2-2; perhaps TRBD2 as D (5 bases). This CDR3 region has 13 residues. Per the germline V gene, CDR1 is DFQATT and CDR2 is SNEGSKA (reference sequence). The chain's CDR3 is CSAQEENTGELFF. The CDR3 nucleotides are TGCAGCGCCCAGGAGGAGAACACCGGGGAGCTGTTTTTT.

In this sample, this clonotype turned up a few times. The chain combines TRBV12-3 or TRBV12-4 with TRBJ2-7; 9 bases align to TRBD1. The CDR3 extends over 15 amino acids. J gave up 9 bases and V 8 bases, and 17 bases lay outside the gene matches. The DNA for the CDR3 is TGTGCCAGCTCCCCCCGGGACAACAGGGGGCAGGGGCAGTACTTC. Translating it yields CASSPRDNRGQGQYF.

At least ten counts were recorded for this clonotype. The chain links TRBV28 to TRBJ2-7, with 9 bases that match TRBD1. V was clipped by 8 bases and J by 3 bases; unmatched bases: 11. This CDR3 contains 15 residues. CDR1 MDHEN and CDR2 SYDVKM come from the germline V gene. CDR3 residues: CASETGDRGFYEQYF. CDR3 DNA: TGTGCCAGCGAGACCGGAGACAGGGGGTTCTACGAGCAGTACTTC.

This clonotype was seen repeatedly, ten times or more. The chain has TRBV6-4 and TRBJ2-3; no clear D. The germline CDR1 and CDR2 sequences are MRHNA and SNTAGT. Between the trimmed V and J ends, which lost 4 bases and 5 bases, there was a span of 10 bases. The CDR3 sequence is 13 residues long. Written as DNA, the CDR3 is TGTGCCAGCAGTGCCACTACTCTAGATACGCAGTATTTT. This translates into CASSATTLDTQYF.

This chain connects TRBV5-1 to TRBJ1-2; the D is unclear. The CDR3 sequence is 16 residues long. Germline CDR1 SGHRS, CDR2 YFSETQ. V gave up 3 bases and J gave up 1 base, with 16 bases separating them. CDR3: CASSSDSWTDNYGYTF. In DNA form, the CDR3 reads TGCGCCAGCAGCTCGGATAGCTGGACGGATAACTATGGCTACACCTTC. The variable domain in full, with the rest retrieved from reference TRBV5-1 and TRBJ1-2, is KAGVTQTPRYLIKTRGQQVTLSCSPISGHRSVSWYQQTPGQGLQFLFEYFSETQRNKGNFPGRFSGRQFSNSRSEMNVSTLELGDSALYLCASSSDSWTDNYGYTFGSGTRLTVV.

This clonotype is medium-sized. The rearrangement links TRBV29-1 to TRBJ2-5; D is unclear. The length of the CDR3 is 14 residues. Germline V lookup: CDR1 SQVTM, CDR2 ANQGSEA. Trimming took off 6 bases at V and 0 bases at J, with 14 bases between the two ends. The CDR3 DNA reads as TGCAGCGTGGAAAAACAGTACAACCAAGAGACCCAGTACTTC. It translates to CSVEKQYNQETQYF. Complete variable domain (other parts from reference TRBV29-1 and TRBJ2-5): SAVISQKPSRDICQRGTSLTIQCQVDSQVTMMFWYRQQPGQSLTLIATANQGSEATYESGFVIDKFPISRPNLTFSTLTVSNMSPEDSSIYLCSVEKQYNQETQYFGPGTRLLVL.

The table lists this clonotype with many counts. The chain is built from TRBV28 and TRBJ2-3; D might be TRBD2 (6 bases). V shed 5 bases and J shed 6 bases, with 15 bases lying between them. The germline V gene has CDR1 MDHEN and CDR2 SYDVKM. CDR3 length: 14 amino acids. The CDR3 reads CASSLEGGRDTQYF. The DNA for the CDR3 is TGTGCCAGCAGTCTAGAAGGAGGGCGGGATACGCAGTATTTT.

This clonotype came up many times. The chain is built from TRBV19 and TRBJ2-1, with a weak D call TRBD2 (6 bases). The ends were cut back, 2 bases at V and 8 bases at J, with 13 bases in the middle. The CDR3 is 14 residues long. The germline CDR1 and CDR2 sequences are LNHDA and SQIVND (reference sequence). This chain's CDR3 is CASSIRSGSDEQFF. CDR3 DNA sequence: TGTGCCAGTAGTATAAGGTCCGGGAGCGATGAGCAGTTCTTC.

The table lists this clonotype with many counts. CDR3 in DNA: TGTGCCAGCAGTCCGGGACAGGGTGGAAATTCACCCCTCCACTTT. Its translation: CASSPGQGGNSPLHF. The V and J genes are TRBV28 and TRBJ1-6; 9 bases agree with TRBD1. Germline V lookup: CDR1 MDHEN, CDR2 SYDVKM. The ends lost 5 bases at V and 7 bases at J; junction bases unmatched: 6. The CDR3 length is 15 residues.

This clonotype was recorded many times. This sequence joins TRBV6-6 and TRBJ1-2; unclear D gene. The CDR3 runs to 13 residues. Trimming shortened V by 6 bases and J by 1 base, and 9 bases separated the two germline ends. CDR1 and CDR2 from the germline V gene are MNHNY and SVGAGI (reference sequence). This chain's CDR3 is CASSGRNNYGYTF. The CDR3 DNA sequence: TGTGCCAGCAGCGGACGGAATAACTATGGCTACACCTTC.

This clonotype occurred many times. This chain links TRBV12-3 or TRBV12-4 with TRBJ1-6; no definite D call. Trimming removed 6 bases from V and 9 bases from J, with 15 bases in between. The length of the CDR3 is 14 residues. The CDR3 loop reads CASRRHEVGSPLHF. The CDR3 DNA reads TGTGCCAGCAGACGACACGAAGTGGGTTCACCCCTCCACTTT.

This clonotype was seen at least ten times. CDR3 residues: CASSRQLAGAYEQYF. CDR3 nucleotide sequence: TGTGCCAGCAGCCGCCAATTAGCGGGGGCCTACGAGCAGTACTTC. This rearrangement joins TRBV3-1 to TRBJ2-7, with TRBD2 matching over 9 bases. Germline V gene data show CDR1 as LGHDT and CDR2 as YNNKEL (reference sequence). The CDR3 is 15 residues long. With 4 bases clipped from V and 2 bases from J, the junction kept 6 bases outside the gene matches.

This clonotype was recorded at least ten times. This chain uses TRBV30 with TRBJ2-1, with TRBD2 matching over 10 bases. The CDR3 is 17 residues long. Germline assignment: CDR1 GTSNPN and CDR2 SVGIG (reference sequence). After removal of 2 bases from V and 5 bases from J, the junction contained 12 bases not matched to a gene. CDR3 nucleotide sequence: TGTGCCTGGAGTAACTTACGACGGACTAGCGGTAACAATGAGCAGTTCTTC. Residues: CAWSNLRRTSGNNEQFF.

This clonotype was detected ten times or more. V and J are TRBV6-5 and TRBJ2-2, with a tentative D call TRBD1 (6 bases). The CDR3 runs to 14 residues. Germline CDR1 MNHEY, CDR2 SVGAGI. V dropped 5 bases and J dropped 2 bases, with 9 bases sitting between them. The CDR3 region is CASSQGINTGELFF. The CDR3, as DNA: TGTGCCAGCAGTCAGGGGATTAACACCGGGGAGCTGTTTTTT.

The table lists this clonotype with many counts. V and J are TRBV5-1 and TRBJ2-3, with D tentatively TRBD1 (7 bases). Germline CDR1 is SGHRS and CDR2 is YFSETQ. This CDR3 spans 14 amino acids. Trimming took off 3 bases at V and 4 bases at J, with 12 bases between the two ends. CDR3 residues: CASSSTRGADTQYF. CDR3 in DNA: TGCGCCAGCAGCTCTACCAGGGGGGCAGATACGCAGTATTTT.